This entry lists 27 T cell receptor beta chains sequenced from one sample in a study of breast tumors, draining lymph nodes, adjacent tissues (dated by TCRdb to about 2016). Library method: multiplex PCR. For sequencing, an Illumina HiSeq 2000 was employed. In-frame beta chains were kept once TCRdb had trimmed the public reads at Q25 with fastp and called clones with MiXCR. Every CDR3 protein is listed once, alongside the most common genes and DNA of its rows. This sample has tens of thousands of distinct CDR3 sequences in its table, and 25% to 35% of those were observed once. 7.5% to 10% of the sample rests with the top ten. Lymph node samples were obtained from the axillary draining lymph nodes of breast cancer patients. Sequenced: axillary lymph node tissue. These receptors all stem from a female donor with breast cancer. Some clones in this sample may be carry-over from other donors' samples.

This clonotype was picked up many times. V is TRBV30 and J is TRBJ2-5; possible D gene TRBD1, 5 bases. Trimming left V 7 bases short and J 1 base short, with 16 bases between. Germline V gene data show CDR1 as GTSNPN and CDR2 as SVGIG (reference sequence). This CDR3 is built from 14 residues. The CDR3 reads CASTGDPAQETQYF. DNA for the CDR3: TGTGCCTCAACAGGCGATCCAGCCCAAGAGACCCAGTACTTC.

The chain uses TRBV5-8 and TRBJ2-3; 8 positions agree with TRBD1. The CDR3 loop spans 16 amino acids. The J segment lost 6 bases and the V segment lost 1 base, leaving 10 bases of the junction unmatched. Per germline, CDR1 SGHTS and CDR2 YDEGEE. CDR3 DNA sequence: TGTGCCAGCAGCTTGTACTACGAGCAGGGGGCGGATACGCAGTATTTT. Translated, it gives CASSLYYEQGADTQYF. Together with reference TRBV5-8 and TRBJ2-3, the CDR3 gives the full variable domain: EAGVTQSPTHLIKTRGQQATLRCSPISGHTSVYWYQQALGLGLQFLLWYDEGEERNRGNFPPRFSGRQFPNYSSELNVNALELEDSALYLCASSLYYEQGADTQYFGPGTRLTVL.

At least ten counts were recorded for this clonotype. V is TRBV25-1 and J is TRBJ1-6, with 7 positions matching TRBD1. CDR3 length equals 13 residues. Germline V gives CDR1 MGHDK, CDR2 SYGVNS. Trimming removed 9 bases from V and 7 bases from J; junction bases left unmatched: 6. The chain's CDR3 is CASAGTENSPLHF. The DNA for the CDR3 is TGTGCCAGTGCCGGGACAGAAAATTCACCCCTCCACTTT. The full variable domain, with the rest looked up from reference TRBV25-1 and TRBJ1-6, is EADIYQTPRYLVIGTGKKITLECSQTMGHDKMYWYQQDPGMELHLIHYSYGVNSTEKGDLSSESTVSRIRTEHFPLTLESARPSHTSQYLCASAGTENSPLHFGNGTRLTVT.

This clonotype has a count of ten or more. The chain joins TRBV9 to TRBJ2-3; D unresolved. The CDR3 totals 15 residues. The germline V gene encodes CDR1 SGDLS and CDR2 YYNGEE. The germline V and J ends were trimmed by 0 bases and 2 bases, with 10 bases remaining between them. The CDR3 loop is CASSVALRSTDTQYF. The CDR3 nucleotides read TGTGCCAGCAGCGTAGCGTTGAGGTCCACAGATACGCAGTATTTT.

As to this clonotype: Given the absence of the conserved phenylalanine or tryptophan at the CDR3 end, a read error is likely. The chain uses TRBV15 and TRBJ1-5; the D is unclear. CDR1 is LNHNV and CDR2 is YYDKDF in the germline V gene (reference sequence). The CDR3 covers 14 residues. The CDR3 region has the DNA TGTGCCACCAGCACAGGATTAGCCAATCAGACCCAGCATCTT. This encodes CATSTGLANQTQHL.

The J gene is TRBJ2-4, the V gene TRBV11-3, with D hard to call. Trimming stripped 0 bases from V and 6 bases from J, with 6 bases between. Per the germline V gene, CDR1 is SGHNT and CDR2 is YENEEA. The CDR3 runs 13 residues. The CDR3 DNA reads as TGTGCCAGCAGCTTAGATGCCTTAAACATTCAGTACTTC. This translates into CASSLDALNIQYF.

The DNA for the CDR3 is TGTGCCAGCACCCTTAGCGGGAGGGACGAGCAGTACTTC. This sequence encodes CASTLSGRDEQYF. The chain joins TRBV28 to TRBJ2-7; 11 bases are a match to TRBD2. From germline, CDR1 is MDHEN and CDR2 SYDVKM. The CDR3 is 13 residues long. V gave up 7 bases and J gave up 5 bases; unmatched junction bases: 4.

This clonotype showed up many times. Being one base from a much bigger clone, this may be a read error. This chain connects TRBV6-9 to TRBJ2-3, with D uncertain. V was cut by 9 bases and J by 7 bases, with 5 bases left in between. The CDR3 totals 9 residues. Germline V CDR1 and CDR2: MNHGY, SVAAGI. Here the CDR3 reads CASSHTQYF. The DNA for the CDR3 is TGTGCCAGTTCCCATACGCAGTATTTT.

This clonotype showed up many times. The rearrangement joins TRBV20-1 to TRBJ2-1; 7 bases match TRBD2. The junction had 15 bases not matched to a gene; V was cut back by 6 bases and J by 4 bases. The CDR3 is 16 residues long. Germline V gene sequence: CDR1 DFQATT, CDR2 SNEGSKA (reference sequence). CDR3: CSAFSVGSGGYNEQFF. Here the CDR3 DNA reads TGCAGTGCCTTCTCCGTGGGGTCCGGGGGGTACAATGAGCAGTTCTTC.

This clonotype was found a few times. The final CDR3 position lacks the conserved phenylalanine or tryptophan, pointing to a likely read error. CDR3 protein: CASSLAGDNYGYTL. The CDR3 DNA sequence: TGCGCCAGCAGCTTGGCAGGGGACAACTACGGCTACACCCTC. J is TRBJ1-2 and V is TRBV5-1; tentative D call: TRBD1 (6 bases). Germline V gene sequence: CDR1 SGHRS, CDR2 YFSETQ. The length of the CDR3 is 14 residues.

In this sample, this clonotype turned up many times. The rearrangement joins TRBV11-2 to TRBJ1-3, with D perhaps matching TRBD1 (6 bases). The length of the CDR3 is 14 residues. Per germline, CDR1 SGHAT and CDR2 FQNNGV. Trimming pared 1 base from V and 5 bases from J, leaving 9 bases between. CDR3 in amino acids: CASSLGQGRNTIYF. In DNA, the CDR3 is TGTGCCAGCAGCTTAGGGCAGGGGAGAAACACCATATATTTT. Complete variable domain (other parts from reference TRBV11-2 and TRBJ1-3): EAGVAQSPRYKIIEKRQSVAFWCNPISGHATLYWYQQILGQGPKLLIQFQNNGVVDDSQLPKDRFSAERLKGVDSTLKIQPAKLEDSAVYLCASSLGQGRNTIYFGEGSWLTVV.

There are many counts of this clonotype. J is TRBJ2-3 and V is TRBV19, with D perhaps TRBD1 (5 bases). V lost 6 bases, J lost 2 bases, and 15 bases lay in between. This CDR3 is built from 15 residues. Germline CDR1 reads LNHDA; CDR2 reads SQIVND (reference sequence). This chain's CDR3 is CASRVWGGDTDTQYF. DNA for the CDR3: TGTGCCAGTAGAGTATGGGGCGGTGACACAGATACGCAGTATTTT.

The chain couples TRBV4-1 to TRBJ2-7, with D hard to call. The CDR3 is 13 residues long. With 4 bases removed from V and 4 bases from J, the gap between germline ends came to 11 bases. CDR1 MGHRA and CDR2 YSYEKL come from the germline V gene. The CDR3 region has the DNA TGCGCCAGCAGCCCCCCAGCCCAATACGAGCAGTACTTC. Its protein product is CASSPPAQYEQYF.

Note on this clonotype: The missing conserved phenylalanine or tryptophan at the end of this CDR3 makes a read error likely. The CDR3 region is CASSIFQGSPSSEQFL. The CDR3, as DNA: TGTGCCAGTAGTATCTTTCAGGGGTCGCCCTCCAGCGAGCAGTTCCTC. The rearrangement links TRBV19 to TRBJ2-1; D perhaps matches TRBD1 (6 bases). The length of the CDR3 is 16 residues. In germline, CDR1 is LNHDA, CDR2 SQIVND (reference sequence). Trimming pared 3 bases from V and 10 bases from J, leaving 22 bases between.

V gene TRBV12-5 combines with J gene TRBJ1-2; D not certain. The CDR3 is 12 amino acids. Germline CDR1 LGHNT, CDR2 FRNRAP. CDR3 DNA: TGTGCCCGCAGTTTGTTCTCCTATGGCTACACCTTC. Its protein is CARSLFSYGYTF. Complete variable domain (other parts from reference TRBV12-5 and TRBJ1-2): DARVTQTPRHKVTEMGQEVTMRCQPILGHNTVFWYRQTMMQGLELLAYFRNRAPLDDSGMPKDRFSAEMPDATLATLKIQPSEPRDSAVYFCARSLFSYGYTFGSGTRLTVV.

This clonotype was counted many times. The chain couples TRBV5-6 to TRBJ2-1; possible D gene TRBD2, 6 bases. The CDR3 contains 18 residues. V was clipped by 6 bases and J by 1 base, with 23 bases between them. Germline assignment: CDR1 SGHDT and CDR2 YYEEEE. CDR3 residues: CASNPARRVRRSYNEQFF. The CDR3, as DNA: TGTGCCAGCAATCCGGCTAGGAGGGTGCGACGGTCCTACAATGAGCAGTTCTTC.

This clonotype was observed many times. The rearrangement links TRBV12-3 or TRBV12-4 to TRBJ2-7; D is ambiguous. The V end lost 3 bases, the J end lost 3 bases, and 15 bases lay between the germline ends. CDR3 length equals 15 residues. As DNA, the CDR3 is TGTGCCAGCAGTTTTGGGGATCCCCGGAACTACGAGCAGTACTTC. It yields the protein CASSFGDPRNYEQYF.

This clonotype was counted many times. The rearrangement uses TRBV5-4 and TRBJ2-5, with a tentative D call TRBD2 (6 bases). V gave up 4 bases and J gave up 0 bases, with 10 bases separating them. The CDR3 length is 14 residues. Germline V gives CDR1 SGHNT, CDR2 YYREEE (reference sequence). Here the CDR3 DNA reads TGTGCCAGCAGCACCGGACTAAACCAAGAGACCCAGTACTTC. Its protein product is CASSTGLNQETQYF.

This clonotype was counted between two and nine times. A read error may explain this, as a much larger clone is one base away. In this CDR3 the conserved last residue, phenylalanine or tryptophan, is missing, so a read error is likely. J is TRBJ2-1 and V is TRBV9; D uncertain. Trimming took off 0 bases at V and 6 bases at J, with 7 bases between the two ends. Germline assignment: CDR1 SGDLS and CDR2 YYNGEE. The CDR3 totals 13 residues. CDR3 sequence (DNA): TGTGCCAGCAGCGTAGGTAGTCTCAATGAGCAGTTCTCC. Translation gives CASSVGSLNEQFS.

This clonotype was recorded at least ten times. The gene calls are TRBV20-1 and TRBJ2-7, with D unclear. Deletions cut 3 bases from V and 3 bases from J, with 12 bases between. Germline CDR1 is DFQATT and CDR2 is SNEGSKA (reference sequence). CDR3 length: 13 amino acids. In DNA form, the CDR3 reads TGCAGTGCTAGCTACAACCGCGGCTACGAGCAGTACTTC. This codes for CSASYNRGYEQYF.

This clonotype is medium-sized in the sample. The chain couples TRBV20-1 to TRBJ1-6; 7 positions match TRBD1. The V gene's germline CDR1 is DFQATT and CDR2 SNEGSKA (reference sequence). The CDR3 spans 13 residues. J lost 9 bases, V lost 6 bases, and 8 bases had no gene match. The CDR3 bases are TGCAGTGCCACGACAGGGTCTGGTTCACCCCTCCACTTT. Encoded protein: CSATTGSGSPLHF.

This clonotype occurred a few times. The genes are TRBV5-4 and TRBJ2-3; 9 nucleotides agree with TRBD1. Germline CDR1 and CDR2: SGHNT and YYREEE (reference sequence). V lost 4 bases, J lost 4 bases, and 7 bases stayed unmatched. The CDR3 has 15 residues. CDR3 sequence: CASSVSRTGADTQYF. Here the CDR3 DNA reads TGTGCCAGCAGCGTCTCCAGGACAGGGGCAGATACGCAGTATTTT.

At least ten counts were recorded for this clonotype. The J gene is TRBJ2-7, the V gene TRBV5-6; D is unresolved. The V gene's germline CDR1 is SGHDT and CDR2 YYEEEE. The length of the CDR3 is 16 residues. The germline V and J ends were trimmed by 4 bases and 0 bases, with 17 bases remaining between them. The CDR3 is CASSAWSWVSSYEQYF. CDR3 nucleotide sequence: TGTGCCAGCAGCGCCTGGTCGTGGGTAAGCTCCTACGAGCAGTACTTC. The full variable domain, in which reference TRBV5-6 and TRBJ2-7 provide the parts outside the CDR3, is DAGVTQSPTHLIKTRGQQVTLRCSPKSGHDTVSWYQQALGQGPQFIFQYYEEEERQRGNFPDRFSGHQFPNYSSELNVNALLLGDSALYLCASSAWSWVSSYEQYFGPGTRLTVT.

Many counts were recorded for this clonotype. The rearrangement joins TRBV20-1 to TRBJ2-2; D remains ambiguous. Trimming took off 8 bases at V and 2 bases at J, with 12 bases between the two ends. The germline V gene has CDR1 DFQATT and CDR2 SNEGSKA (reference sequence). The CDR3 contains 13 residues. The CDR3, as DNA: TGCAGTACACACTGGGGTAACACCGGGGAGCTGTTTTTT. Translated: CSTHWGNTGELFF.

This clonotype was seen at least ten times. The rearrangement links TRBV6-2 or TRBV6-3 to TRBJ2-1, with 12 positions matching TRBD2. V shed 7 bases and J 6 bases; nucleotides not matched to a gene: 4. Germline V gene lookup returns CDR1 MNHEY and CDR2 SVGEGT. The length of the CDR3 is 14 residues. This chain's CDR3 is CASKLTSGSNEQFF. For the CDR3, the DNA is TGTGCCAGCAAGCTGACTAGCGGGAGCAATGAGCAGTTCTTC.

With regard to this clonotype: A read error is likely, as this CDR3 ends without the conserved phenylalanine or tryptophan. The chain recombines TRBV20-1 with TRBJ2-1; 14 nucleotides line up with TRBD2. The ends lost 5 bases at V and 0 bases at J; junction bases unmatched: 18. CDR1 and CDR2 from the germline V gene are DFQATT and SNEGSKA (reference sequence). This CDR3 has 21 residues. In DNA, the CDR3 is TGCAGTGCTCTCGTCCCGGGACTAGCGGGAGATGCCCCCAGCTCCTACAATGAGCAGTTCTCC. Translating it yields CSALVPGLAGDAPSSYNEQFS.

In its sample, this clonotype was seen many times. The J gene is TRBJ2-3, the V gene TRBV7-2, with TRBD2 matching over 9 bases. The CDR3 sequence is 17 residues long. With V trimmed by 2 bases and J by 3 bases, 9 bases remained unmatched. Germline CDR1 is SGHTA and CDR2 is FQGNSA. The CDR3, as DNA: TGTGCCAGCAGCTTATATAGCGGGAGAGTTTTGACAGATACGCAGTATTTT. Its translation is CASSLYSGRVLTDTQYF.